Sequencing of this T cell receptor beta chain was carried out in a study of blood T cell repertoires in COVID-19. CDR3 length equals 14 residues. V was pared by 4 bases and J by 2 bases, with 11 bases between. Germline assignment: CDR1 MNHNY and CDR2 SVGAGI (reference sequence). Method: immunoSEQ multiplex PCR; TCRdb's copy keeps in-frame clones and lacks some. In the table there are 100,000 or so clones, around four fifths of which are singletons. The rearrangement links TRBV6-6 to TRBJ1-2, with TRBD1 as a possible D gene (6 bases). The sequence derives from a man in his fifties or sixties with active or convalescent COVID-19. Specimen: peripheral blood. The CDR3 bases are TGTGCCAGCAGTTGGGACACAGCGAACTATGGCTACACCTTC. Amino acid sequence: CASSWDTANYGYTF.